Listed below are T cell receptor beta chains from one sample, sequenced in a study of OX40 agonist ivuxolimab in advanced cancers. TCRdb keeps only in-frame clones here, not all; method: immunoSEQ multiplex PCR. The table includes 44,000 or so clones, 75% to 90% detected once. Here the sequenced sample was CD4+ or CD8+ T cells sorted from blood, taken in a trial of the OX40 agonist ivuxolimab. These receptors were collected from an adult with an advanced solid tumor such as melanoma, head and neck, liver or kidney cancer. Both conserved end residues are part of each CDR3. The D gene is left open where the match is weak. A clone size is listed for some rows: how often the clone was seen (once, few, many), or a class if it is expanded.

DNA	CDR3	V	J	D	size
TGTGCCAGCAGCTATGGGGGACGCACAGATACGCAGTATTTT	CASSYGGRTDTQYF	TRBV7-2	TRBJ2-3	.	.
TGTGCCAGCAGTTTCATTAGGTCATGGGGGCAGTACTTC	CASSFIRSWGQYF	TRBV28	TRBJ2-7	.	few
TGTGCCAGCAGCTTGGACAGGGGAGAGGAGCAGTACTTC	CASSLDRGEEQYF	TRBV7-2	TRBJ2-7	TRBD1	.
TGTGCCAGCAGCTCTGGGACTATTTTCGAGACCCAGTACTTC	CASSSGTIFETQYF	TRBV5-4	TRBJ2-5	TRBD2	once
TGCAGCGCCGGGGGGCCAGCCGGGGAGCTGTTTTTT	CSAGGPAGELFF	TRBV29-1	TRBJ2-2	.	.
TGTGCTAGTGCTTTTCTTACCCTCAACTCTGGAAACACCATATATTTT	CASAFLTLNSGNTIYF	TRBV12-5	TRBJ1-3	.	once
TGCGCCAGCAGCTGGCCCTTTTCGGGAGGTGAAGAGACCCAGTACTTC	CASSWPFSGGEETQYF	TRBV5-1	TRBJ2-5	TRBD2	.
TGCGCCAGCAGCTTGGGTCGGAGAGGTGAGACCCAGTACTTC	CASSLGRRGETQYF	TRBV5-1	TRBJ2-5	.	.
TGTGCCAGCAGAATTACTATAAAGTACGAGCAGTACTTC	CASRITIKYEQYF	TRBV6-6	TRBJ2-7	.	few
TGTGCCAGCAGTGATTACCGGCCATCCTACGAGCAGTACTTC	CASSDYRPSYEQYF	TRBV2	TRBJ2-7	.	.
TGTGCCAGCAGCTTAGCGGGCCCTAACTATGGCTACACCTTC	CASSLAGPNYGYTF	TRBV11-2	TRBJ1-2	.	.
TGTGCCTCGTTGGCCAGGGAGAACACTGAAGCTTTCTTT	CASLARENTEAFF	TRBV30	TRBJ1-1	.	.
TGTGCCAGCAGTTCGGGACTAGCGGGAGGGCCAGGGGGTAATGAGCAGTTCTTC	CASSSGLAGGPGGNEQFF	TRBV27	TRBJ2-1	TRBD2	once
TGTGCCAGCAGTGAAAATTCACCCCTCCACTTT	CASSENSPLHF	TRBV2	TRBJ1-6	.	.
TGTGCCAGCAGCTTTCCGGCGAACACTGAAGCTTTCTTT	CASSFPANTEAFF	TRBV5-5	TRBJ1-1	.	.
TGCGCCAGCAGCCAAGAACCGGGTTCTGAAGCTTTCTTT	CASSQEPGSEAFF	TRBV4-1	TRBJ1-1	.	.
TGTGCCAGCAGCTTAGAATACCTAGCTGGGTACAATGAGCAGTTCTTC	CASSLEYLAGYNEQFF	TRBV7-9	TRBJ2-1	.	.
TGTGCCAGCAGCTTAGGACAGACTAATGAAAAACTGTTTTTT	CASSLGQTNEKLFF	TRBV7-7	TRBJ1-4	.	.
TGTGCCAGCAGCTCAACAGGGGGAGTGAACATTCAGTACTTC	CASSSTGGVNIQYF	TRBV7-2	TRBJ2-4	TRBD1	.
TGTGCCAGCAGTGAAGCAAGGGGAGCTATAGGCTACACCTTC	CASSEARGAIGYTF	TRBV6-1	TRBJ1-2	.	few
TGTGCCAGCAGCTTGGCCATAGGATATGTGGTCCCAGATACGCAGTATTTT	CASSLAIGYVVPDTQYF	TRBV5-4	TRBJ2-3	.	.
TGTGCCAGCAGCCAGGAGGGACAGGGCTTCTACGAGCAGTACTTC	CASSQEGQGFYEQYF	TRBV4-2	TRBJ2-7	TRBD1	medium-sized
TGTGCCAGCAGCTTGCCGCAGGGGGATGGCACTGAAGCTTTCTTT	CASSLPQGDGTEAFF	TRBV5-4	TRBJ1-1	TRBD1	once
TGTGCCAGCAGAAGCTACACAGATACGCAGTATTTT	CASRSYTDTQYF	TRBV6-5	TRBJ2-3	.	.
TGTGCCAGCAGCTTGACAGGGCTTTACGAGCAGTACTTC	CASSLTGLYEQYF	TRBV5-6	TRBJ2-7	.	once
TGTGCCAGCAGCTCACCTCGGGGTGGGGGTGCCATTCAGTACTTC	CASSSPRGGGAIQYF	TRBV11-2	TRBJ2-4	.	.
TGTGCCAGCAGTACCCGGCGGGGGGGATGGAACACTGAAGCTTTCTTT	CASSTRRGGWNTEAFF	TRBV6-6	TRBJ1-1	.	.
TGTGCCAGCAGCTTACACCTGGACTACGAGCAGTACTTC	CASSLHLDYEQYF	TRBV7-2	TRBJ2-7	.	.
TGTGCCAGTAGTATCCTCCCAGACCGAGACTATGGCTACACCTTC	CASSILPDRDYGYTF	TRBV19	TRBJ1-2	.	.
TGCGCCAGCAGTGAGTGGGGGCTTAATGAAAAACTGTTTTTT	CASSEWGLNEKLFF	TRBV10-2	TRBJ1-4	.	.
TGTGCCAGCAGCTTCTCCGACTATGGCTACACCTTC	CASSFSDYGYTF	TRBV7-9	TRBJ1-2	.	.
TGTGCCAGCAGTGGACTAGAAGGAGAGACCCAGTACTTC	CASSGLEGETQYF	TRBV2	TRBJ2-5	.	once
TGTGCCAGCAGTTCGGAAGGACAGCTTGAAGCTTTCTTT	CASSSEGQLEAFF	TRBV6-5	TRBJ1-1	.	.
TGTGCCAGCAGTTTTCAACTAGCGGGTCTGGATGAGCAGTTCTTC	CASSFQLAGLDEQFF	TRBV27	TRBJ2-1	TRBD2	few
TGTGCCAGTAGTACAAGAGGACTACTTACCTACGAGCAGTACTTC	CASSTRGLLTYEQYF	TRBV19	TRBJ2-7	.	.
TGCGCCAGCAGTGAGTCCACCGGGACAGGGTACGAGCAGTACTTC	CASSESTGTGYEQYF	TRBV10-1	TRBJ2-7	TRBD1	.
TGTGCCAGCAGCCTCGACAGCTCCTACGAGCAGTACTTC	CASSLDSSYEQYF	TRBV9	TRBJ2-7	.	.
TGTGCCAGCAGTCCGGGACAGGGGAGCAATCAGCCCCAGCATTTT	CASSPGQGSNQPQHF	TRBV2	TRBJ1-5	TRBD1	.
TGTGCCAGCCTCCCTGCGGGCTCCTACAATGAGCAGTTCTTC	CASLPAGSYNEQFF	TRBV7-7	TRBJ2-1	.	.
TGCGCCAGCAGCTTGATTGATCAATCCTACGAGCAGTACTTC	CASSLIDQSYEQYF	TRBV5-1	TRBJ2-7	.	.
TGTGCCAGCAGCCTCAGGACTAGCGGGAGAAAAGAGACCCAGTACTTC	CASSLRTSGRKETQYF	TRBV5-4	TRBJ2-5	TRBD2	.
TGTGCCAGCAGCTTATCCCTAGCGTCGGAGACCCAGTACTTC	CASSLSLASETQYF	TRBV11-2	TRBJ2-5	.	.